These 6 T cell receptor beta chains share one sample of origin, sequenced in a study of CD8+ T cells in alopecia areata. RNA was isolated and reverse transcribed to cDNA, the sequencing template. Profiling relied on immunoSEQ multiplex PCR, and the TCRdb table lists in-frame clones only, not all of them. Among about 200,000 clones listed, roughly 56% were seen once. The sample consisted of CD8+ T cells sorted from blood. Receptors were obtained from a human donor in good health.

There are a few counts of this clone. The chain has TRBV12-5 and TRBJ1-2; D is unresolved. V was pared by 4 bases and J by 7 bases, with 16 bases between. CDR3 length: 14 residues. Germline V gene sequence: CDR1 LGHNT, CDR2 FRNRAP. The chain's CDR3 is CASGSGPKSGGYTF. CDR3 nucleotides: TGTGCTAGTGGTTCGGGCCCGAAGAGTGGTGGCTACACCTTC.

The genes are TRBV5-1 and TRBJ2-7, with D tentatively TRBD2 (5 bases). V lost 1 base, J lost 2 bases, and 10 bases lay in between. The CDR3 extends over 14 amino acids. Per the germline V gene, CDR1 is SGHRS and CDR2 is YFSETQ. CDR3 coding DNA: TGCGCCAGCAGCTTGTCCACCGGGGCCTACGAGCAGTACTTC. Its protein is CASSLSTGAYEQYF.

In its sample, this clone was seen many times. The rearrangement joins TRBV28 to TRBJ2-2, with D unclear. The germline CDR1 and CDR2 sequences are MDHEN and SYDVKM. Trimming cost V 6 bases and J 8 bases, with 7 bases left between them. The CDR3 has 11 residues. CDR3 sequence reads: CASRSWGELFF. CDR3 nucleotides: TGTGCCAGCAGAAGTTGGGGGGAGCTGTTTTTT.

The J gene is TRBJ2-1, the V gene TRBV11-2; TRBD2 might be the D (5 bases). Germline V CDR1 and CDR2: SGHAT, FQNNGV. The length of the CDR3 is 15 residues. The V and J ends lost 4 bases and 0 bases respectively, with 10 bases between them. The CDR3 reads CASSSDLSSYNEQFF. CDR3 nucleotide sequence: TGTGCCAGCAGCTCGGACTTAAGCTCCTACAATGAGCAGTTCTTC.

This chain uses TRBV29-1 with TRBJ2-7; 11 nucleotides agree with TRBD1. In germline, CDR1 is SQVTM, CDR2 ANQGSEA. The CDR3 runs 17 residues. With V trimmed by 0 bases and J by 3 bases, 10 bases remained unmatched. This CDR3 reads CSVEDGEFGTGGYEQYF. The CDR3 DNA reads as TGCAGCGTTGAAGATGGGGAATTTGGGACAGGGGGCTACGAGCAGTACTTC.

This clone showed up just a few times. This chain connects TRBV10-2 to TRBJ2-7, with a weak D call TRBD2 (6 bases). Germline-derived CDR1 and CDR2 are WSHSY and SAAADI. Deletions cut 0 bases from V and 3 bases from J, with 6 bases between. This CDR3 contains 13 residues. In DNA form, the CDR3 reads TGCGCCAGCAGTGAGTCGGAGGGCTACGAGCAGTACTTC. Translation: CASSESEGYEQYF.